In its sample, the clone carrying this TCR beta chain was seen a few times. Its antigen is still unknown. TCR beta cDNA libraries included unique molecular identifiers. TCRdb independently ran MiXCR on the PCR reads; one entry per CDR3 protein. The data contain hundreds of thousands of distinct CDR3 sequences, approximately 45% of them seen just once; the ten biggest clones take up about 12%. The sample is drawn from a study of post-analysis software for immune sequencing data. Notes on the study in general: Patients carried roughly 5 TRBV segments more frequently than controls did, and TRBV5-6, TRBV5-1 and TRBV20-1 were among them.

V shed 3 bases and J 3 bases; nucleotides not matched to a gene: 5. Germline CDR1 is SGHDN and CDR2 is FVKESK. CDR3 size: 15 residues. The chain employs TRBV14 and TRBJ2-3; 8 bases align to TRBD1. The TCR comes from a girl aged 5-17 years with multiple sclerosis. The sequencing sample was made of blood. The CDR3 DNA reads TGTGCCAGCAGCCAGACAGGGGTGGCAACAGATACGCAGTATTTT. It encodes CASSQTGVATDTQYF. The full variable domain, rest sourced from reference TRBV14 and TRBJ2-3, is EAGVTQFPSHSVIEKGQTVTLRCDPISGHDNLYWYRRVMGKEIKFLLHFVKESKQDESGMPNNRFLAERTGGTYSTLKVQPAELEDSGVYFCASSQTGVATDTQYFGPGTRLTVL.